This T cell receptor (beta chain) came from a study of blood T cell repertoires in COVID-19. As for the study in general: Both acute and convalescent COVID-19 samples were obtained from the United States, Italy and Spain.

Seattle participants joined during active infection and were tracked over time. The CDR3 contains 14 residues. Germline V gene sequence: CDR1 MGHRA, CDR2 YSYEKL. V was pared by 3 bases and J by 7 bases, with 16 bases between. In the authors' methods: Nucleated cell number was recorded as an estimate derived from reference gene primer amplification. Assay: immunoSEQ multiplex PCR; the TCRdb copy retains only in-frame clones and omits some. The V and J calls and the clone size are those of that table, but D and trimming were determined from the DNA. The repertoire holds 150,000 to 180,000 clones, with approximately 83% as singletons.

Sequencing was performed on peripheral blood. This clonotype was sampled from a woman in her fifties or sixties with COVID-19, enrolled during active disease. This rearrangement joins TRBV4-1 to TRBJ2-7; tentatively, D is TRBD2 (5 bases). The CDR3 coding sequence is TGCGCCAGCAGCCAGCTCCGGGCCCCGGGAGAGCAGTACTTC. Its protein is CASSQLRAPGEQYF.